Below, 27 T cell receptor beta chains from the same sample are listed, as sequenced in a study of regulatory T cells in long-lasting Graves disease. Time point noted: persistent/refractory GD, antithyroid drugs over 5 years with positive TRAb. With RNA extracted from PBMCs as input, the TCR library was made. Through Arm-PCR of CDR3 regions and iRepertoire HTBI primers, TCR beta libraries were built. MiXCR, applied by TCRdb to the multiplex PCR reads, yields one record per CDR3 protein. The sample gives some 330,000 distinct CDR3 sequences, roughly 24% of which show up once; under 35% is in the top ten. Sequenced here: peripheral blood mononuclear cells (PBMCs), sampled when the disease was refractory, from a patient treated with antithyroid drugs. These receptor sequences come from a woman between 35 and 50 years old with Graves disease.

This clonotype has only a few counts. The chain recombines TRBV5-1 with TRBJ1-4, with a possible D match to TRBD1 (6 bases). Germline V gene lookup returns CDR1 SGHRS and CDR2 YFSETQ. This CDR3 has 17 residues. The V and J ends lost 2 bases and 7 bases respectively, with 21 bases between them. As DNA, the CDR3 is TGCGCCAGCAGCTTTGGACAGACCGCTCAACTAATTGAAAAACTGTTTTTT. Protein: CASSFGQTAQLIEKLFF. Variable domain in full (rest from reference TRBV5-1 and TRBJ1-4): KAGVTQTPRYLIKTRGQQVTLSCSPISGHRSVSWYQQTPGQGLQFLFEYFSETQRNKGNFPGRFSGRQFSNSRSEMNVSTLELGDSALYLCASSFGQTAQLIEKLFFGSGTQLSVL.

With respect to this clonotype: A much larger clone differs by one base, so this may be a read error. This chain joins TRBV24-1 and TRBJ1-1, with unresolved D. The CDR3 spans 11 residues. From germline, CDR1 is KGHDR and CDR2 SFDVKD. Trimming shortened V by 5 bases and J by 14 bases, and 14 bases separated the two germline ends. Here the CDR3 reads CATSGFGTSFF. In DNA form, the CDR3 reads TGTGCCACCAGTGGTTTCGGCACGTCCTTCTTT.

For this clonotype: Since a much larger clone is just one base distant, this may be a read error. This chain joins TRBV28 and TRBJ1-5; possibly TRBD1 for D (6 bases). CDR1 MDHEN and CDR2 SYDVKM come from the germline V gene. This CDR3 is built from 17 residues. V shed 6 bases and J shed 10 bases, with 28 bases lying between them. The CDR3 DNA reads TGTGCCAGCAGACTTTACCATGCAACAGGGCCGTCAGTCCCCCAGCATTTT. Encoded protein: CASRLYHATGPSVPQHF.

This clonotype was picked up a small number of times. The J gene is TRBJ2-7, the V gene TRBV5-1; TRBD1 aligns across 7 bases. Germline V gene lookup returns CDR1 SGHRS and CDR2 YFSETQ. The ends lost 2 bases at V and 0 bases at J; junction bases unmatched: 2. This CDR3 contains 14 residues. The chain's CDR3 is CASSFQGDSYEQYF. The CDR3 DNA is TGCGCCAGCAGCTTTCAGGGGGACTCCTACGAGCAGTACTTC.

This chain uses TRBV7-2 with TRBJ2-4; D not certain. This CDR3 spans 14 amino acids. The germline V and J ends were trimmed by 5 bases and 0 bases, with 8 bases remaining between them. Looked up from germline, CDR1 is SGHTA and CDR2 is FQGNSA. The CDR3 loop reads CASSRHLAKNIQYF. In DNA form, the CDR3 reads TGTGCCAGCAGCCGACACCTAGCCAAAAACATTCAGTACTTC.

At least ten counts were recorded for this clonotype. The rearrangement joins TRBV28 to TRBJ1-5; D possibly corresponds to TRBD1 (6 bases). V was pared by 5 bases and J by 4 bases, with 15 bases between. This CDR3 is built from 15 residues. Germline V gene lookup returns CDR1 MDHEN and CDR2 SYDVKM. The CDR3 coding sequence is TGTGCCAGCAGTGAAGGGGGACGTTATAATCAGCCCCAGCATTTT. Translation gives CASSEGGRYNQPQHF.

V usage is TRBV29-1 and J usage is TRBJ2-5; D possibly corresponds to TRBD2 (6 bases). This CDR3 is built from 14 residues. Germline CDR1 reads SQVTM; CDR2 reads ANQGSEA. Trimming left V 7 bases short and J 1 base short, with 16 bases between. The CDR3 DNA sequence: TGCAGCGCCTACAGCGGGCTTGGCCAAGAGACCCAGTACTTC. Residues: CSAYSGLGQETQYF.

In its sample, this clonotype was seen many times. V is TRBV28 and J is TRBJ2-7, with a tentative D call TRBD2 (5 bases). The germline V gene has CDR1 MDHEN and CDR2 SYDVKM. The length of the CDR3 is 12 residues. V lost 6 bases, J lost 4 bases, and 10 bases lay in between. The CDR3 DNA reads TGTGCCAGCAGGGACTCAAAGTACGAGCAGTACTTC. This translates into CASRDSKYEQYF.

This clonotype has only a few counts. The rearrangement joins TRBV18 to TRBJ2-7; 9 positions agree with TRBD2. There are 15 residues in the CDR3. V gave up 3 bases and J gave up 3 bases; unmatched junction bases: 6. Germline-derived CDR1 and CDR2 are KGHSH and LQKENI. CDR3 sequence: CASSPSGTSFYEQYF. The CDR3 region has the DNA TGTGCCAGCTCACCTTCTGGGACTAGCTTCTACGAGCAGTACTTC.

The rearrangement uses TRBV19 and TRBJ1-1; possibly TRBD1 for D (6 bases). The ends were cut back, 5 bases at V and 4 bases at J, with 17 bases in the middle. The germline gives CDR1 LNHDA, CDR2 SQIVND (reference sequence). The CDR3 loop spans 15 amino acids. CDR3 in DNA: TGTGCCAGTAGTCGTGGGGACATGAGGAGCACTGAAGCTTTCTTT. Protein sequence: CASSRGDMRSTEAFF.

This rearrangement joins TRBV6-2 or TRBV6-3 to TRBJ2-5; tentative D call: TRBD1 (6 bases). Germline V gene lookup returns CDR1 MNHEY and CDR2 SVGEGT. Trimming cost V 5 bases and J 1 base, with 11 bases left between them. This CDR3 contains 14 residues. CDR3 in amino acids: CASSRTAAQETQYF. Here the CDR3 DNA reads TGTGCCAGCAGTAGGACAGCTGCCCAAGAGACCCAGTACTTC.

This clonotype was observed a handful of times. The chain combines TRBV12-3 or TRBV12-4 with TRBJ2-3, with D hard to call. The CDR3 runs to 13 residues. Trimming stripped 3 bases from V and 2 bases from J, with 6 bases between. This chain's CDR3 is CASSFLVTDTQYF. For the CDR3, the DNA is TGTGCCAGCAGTTTTTTGGTCACAGATACGCAGTATTTT.

This clonotype was counted a few times. This chain uses TRBV7-9 with TRBJ1-1; D is perhaps TRBD1 (5 bases). CDR3 size: 11 residues. V was trimmed by 5 bases and J by 7 bases, leaving 8 bases between them. Germline V lookup: CDR1 SEHNR, CDR2 FQNEAQ (reference sequence). The CDR3 loop is CASSKGLEAFF. CDR3 DNA sequence: TGTGCCAGCAGCAAGGGACTTGAAGCTTTCTTT. Filled out from reference TRBV7-9 and TRBJ1-1, the complete variable domain reads DTGVSQNPRHKITKRGQNVTFRCDPISEHNRLYWYRQTLGQGPEFLTYFQNEAQLEKSRLLSDRFSAERPKGSFSTLEIQRTEQGDSAMYLCASSKGLEAFFGQGTRLTVV.

This clonotype appeared many times. The gene calls are TRBV27 and TRBJ2-7, with D perhaps matching TRBD2 (6 bases). CDR3 length: 15 amino acids. Germline CDR1 reads MNHEY; CDR2 reads SMNVEV (reference sequence). V lost 7 bases and J 3 bases, leaving 19 bases between the germline ends. The CDR3 sequence: CASTVNRDSYYEQYF. In DNA form, the CDR3 reads TGTGCCAGCACCGTGAATCGGGACTCTTACTACGAGCAGTACTTC.

This clonotype was found a few times. The chain combines TRBV7-6 with TRBJ2-7, with D tentatively TRBD1 (5 bases). Looked up from germline, CDR1 is SGHVS and CDR2 is FNYEAQ. The CDR3 extends over 15 amino acids. V gave up 4 bases and J gave up 3 bases, with 16 bases separating them. CDR3 in amino acids: CASSSLKGFFYEQYF. The CDR3 nucleotides read TGTGCCAGCAGCTCTCTAAAGGGGTTTTTCTACGAGCAGTACTTC.

This clonotype was picked up many times. The chain links TRBV20-1 to TRBJ1-2; D remains ambiguous. The CDR3 loop spans 12 amino acids. The germline gives CDR1 DFQATT, CDR2 SNEGSKA (reference sequence). The ends were cut back, 0 bases at V and 3 bases at J, with 5 bases in the middle. The CDR3 coding sequence is TGCAGTGCTAGAGATTCGGACTATGGCTACACCTTC. As protein: CSARDSDYGYTF.

This clonotype was seen many times. This chain joins TRBV11-2 and TRBJ1-4; D gene uncertain. The V gene lost 5 bases and the J gene lost 5 bases, with 21 bases spanning the gap. There are 17 residues in the CDR3. The germline V gene encodes CDR1 SGHAT and CDR2 FQNNGV. The CDR3 coding sequence is TGTGCCAGCAGCCGAAGGGCAGCAAGAGACTCGAATGAAAAACTGTTTTTT. Encoded protein: CASSRRAARDSNEKLFF. The full variable domain, completed using reference TRBV11-2 and TRBJ1-4, is EAGVAQSPRYKIIEKRQSVAFWCNPISGHATLYWYQQILGQGPKLLIQFQNNGVVDDSQLPKDRFSAERLKGVDSTLKIQPAKLEDSAVYLCASSRRAARDSNEKLFFGSGTQLSVL.

This clonotype was observed at least ten times. The rearrangement uses TRBV28 and TRBJ1-1; D not resolved. Germline V lookup: CDR1 MDHEN, CDR2 SYDVKM. V was cut by 7 bases and J by 5 bases, with 11 bases left in between. The CDR3 extends over 12 amino acids. The CDR3 here is CASNPPGTEAFF. The CDR3 nucleotides are TGTGCCAGCAATCCCCCGGGGACTGAAGCTTTCTTT.

This clonotype occurred many times. V is TRBV20-1 and J is TRBJ2-7, with a tentative D call TRBD1 (6 bases). There are 14 residues in the CDR3. Germline V gives CDR1 DFQATT, CDR2 SNEGSKA (reference sequence). Trimming removed 0 bases from V and 5 bases from J, with 14 bases in between. CDR3 DNA: TGCAGTGCTAGAGATCCGGACAGCCCCAACGAGCAGTACTTC. This sequence encodes CSARDPDSPNEQYF.

The CDR3 DNA reads TGTGCCAGCAGTTACGGGGCTCCAGGTTCCTACGAGCAGTACTTC. It specifies CASSYGAPGSYEQYF. V usage is TRBV6-2 or TRBV6-3 and J usage is TRBJ2-7, with TRBD1 as a possible D gene (5 bases). CDR1 is MNHEY, CDR2 SVGEGT, per germline. The CDR3 runs to 15 residues. V shed 2 bases and J shed 1 base, with 12 bases lying between them.

This clonotype was observed at least ten times. The chain carries TRBV7-8 and TRBJ1-4, with unresolved D. The CDR3 covers 17 residues. In germline, CDR1 is SGHVS, CDR2 FQNEAQ. The ends were cut back, 5 bases at V and 3 bases at J, with 19 bases in the middle. The CDR3 nucleotides read TGTGCCAGCAGCCGCCCTACAGTGTTGGGCGCTAATGAAAAACTGTTTTTT. Protein: CASSRPTVLGANEKLFF. The whole variable domain, remainder taken from reference TRBV7-8 and TRBJ1-4, is GAGVSQSPRYKVAKRGQDVALRCDPISGHVSLFWYQQALGQGPEFLTYFQNEAQLDKSGLPSDRFFAERPEGSVSTLKIQRTQQEDSAVYLCASSRPTVLGANEKLFFGSGTQLSVL.

In this sample, this clonotype turned up many times. The rearrangement links TRBV28 to TRBJ2-2, with D perhaps matching TRBD1 (6 bases). Germline loops: CDR1 MDHEN, CDR2 SYDVKM. The CDR3 runs to 14 residues. The ends were cut back, 3 bases at V and 5 bases at J, with 10 bases in the middle. The CDR3 reads CASSFGQWTGELFF. The CDR3 bases are TGTGCCAGCAGTTTCGGACAGTGGACCGGGGAGCTGTTTTTT.

The chain uses TRBV7-8 and TRBJ2-1; TRBD2 matches at 7 bases. The CDR3 spans 16 residues. The V gene end was trimmed by 5 bases and the J gene end by 4 bases; junction bases not matched to a gene: 11. Germline CDR1 and CDR2: SGHVS and FQNEAQ. CDR3 sequence (DNA): TGTGCCAGCAGCCCTCGGGACTACCGACGATACAATGAGCAGTTCTTC. Its protein is CASSPRDYRRYNEQFF.

About this clonotype itself: A much larger clone sits a single nucleotide away, making a read error possible. This chain uses TRBV6-2 or TRBV6-3 with TRBJ2-7; 13 positions agree with TRBD2. V lost 6 bases and J lost 2; bases outside the gene matches: 1. CDR1 is MNHEY and CDR2 is SVGEGT in the germline V gene. This CDR3 is 14 amino acids long. The CDR3 sequence: CASRGLAGTYEQYF. The CDR3 nucleotides are TGTGCCAGCAGGGGACTAGCGGGGACCTACGAGCAGTACTTC.

In its sample, this clonotype was seen a few times. The DNA of the CDR3 is TGTGCCAGCAGCGCGGGCGCCCTAGCCAAAAACATTCAGTACTTC. The encoded protein is CASSAGALAKNIQYF. The chain has TRBV9 and TRBJ2-4; D gene uncertain. Trimming removed 3 bases at V and 0 bases at J, with 10 bases between. There are 15 residues in the CDR3. The germline V gene has CDR1 SGDLS and CDR2 YYNGEE.

This rearrangement joins TRBV11-2 to TRBJ2-7; 11 positions match TRBD2. V gave up 5 bases and J gave up 7 bases; unmatched junction bases: 19. Germline assignment: CDR1 SGHAT and CDR2 FQNNGV. This CDR3 comprises 18 residues. This CDR3 reads CASSPGPGSGRAEGEQYF. The CDR3, as DNA: TGTGCCAGCAGCCCCGGGCCCGGTAGCGGGAGGGCCGAAGGAGAGCAGTACTTC.

CDR3 in DNA: TGCAGTGCTAGAGATGGGACAGAACACGTTGAAAAACTGTTTTTT. As protein: CSARDGTEHVEKLFF. V and J are TRBV20-1 and TRBJ1-4; TRBD1 matches 7 bases. The germline CDR1 and CDR2 sequences are DFQATT and SNEGSKA (reference sequence). V shed 0 bases and J 7 bases; nucleotides not matched to a gene: 8. The CDR3 covers 15 residues.